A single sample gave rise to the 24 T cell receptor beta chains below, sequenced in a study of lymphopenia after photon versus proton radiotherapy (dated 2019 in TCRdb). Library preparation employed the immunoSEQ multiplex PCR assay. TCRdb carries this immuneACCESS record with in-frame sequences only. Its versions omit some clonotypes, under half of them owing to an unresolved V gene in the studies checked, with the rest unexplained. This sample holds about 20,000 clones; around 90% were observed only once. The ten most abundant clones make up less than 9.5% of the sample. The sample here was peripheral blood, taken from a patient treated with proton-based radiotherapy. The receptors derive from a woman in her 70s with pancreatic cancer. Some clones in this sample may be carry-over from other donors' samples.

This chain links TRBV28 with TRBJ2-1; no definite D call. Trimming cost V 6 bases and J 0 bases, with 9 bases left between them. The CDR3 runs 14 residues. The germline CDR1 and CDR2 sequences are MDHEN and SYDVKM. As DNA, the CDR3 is TGTGCCAGCAGGCCCCAGAACTCCTACAATGAGCAGTTCTTC. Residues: CASRPQNSYNEQFF.

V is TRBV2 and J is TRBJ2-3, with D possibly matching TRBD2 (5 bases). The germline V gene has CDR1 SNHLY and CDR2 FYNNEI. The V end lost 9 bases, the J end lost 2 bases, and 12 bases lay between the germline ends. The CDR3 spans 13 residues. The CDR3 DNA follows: TGTGCCAGTACGAGGACTGTCACAGATACGCAGTATTTT. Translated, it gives CASTRTVTDTQYF.

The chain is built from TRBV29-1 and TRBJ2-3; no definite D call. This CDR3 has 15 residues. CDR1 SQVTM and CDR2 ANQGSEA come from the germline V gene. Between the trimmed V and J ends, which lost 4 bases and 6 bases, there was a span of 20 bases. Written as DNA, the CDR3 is TGCAGCGTTGTTTTGGCTAGATCCCCACGCGATACGCAGTATTTT. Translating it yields CSVVLARSPRDTQYF.

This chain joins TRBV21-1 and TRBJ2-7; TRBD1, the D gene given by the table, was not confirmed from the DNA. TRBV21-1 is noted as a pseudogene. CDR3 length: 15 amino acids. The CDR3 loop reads CASSKQDRGPDEQYF. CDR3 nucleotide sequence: TGTGCCAGCAGCAAACAGGACAGGGGGCCCGACGAGCAGTACTTC.

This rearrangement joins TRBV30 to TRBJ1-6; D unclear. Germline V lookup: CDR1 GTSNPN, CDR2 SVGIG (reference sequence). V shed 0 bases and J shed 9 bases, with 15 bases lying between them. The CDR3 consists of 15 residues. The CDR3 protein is CAWSVLAGDISPLHF. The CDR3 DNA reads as TGTGCCTGGAGTGTACTTGCGGGCGACATTTCACCCCTCCACTTT.

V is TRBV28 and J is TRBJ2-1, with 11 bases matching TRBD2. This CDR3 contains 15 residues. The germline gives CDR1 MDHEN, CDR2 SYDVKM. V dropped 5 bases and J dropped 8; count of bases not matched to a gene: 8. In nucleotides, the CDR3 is TGTGCCAGCAGTCAAGGGACTAGCGGCGGCTATGAGCAGTTCTTC. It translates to CASSQGTSGGYEQFF.

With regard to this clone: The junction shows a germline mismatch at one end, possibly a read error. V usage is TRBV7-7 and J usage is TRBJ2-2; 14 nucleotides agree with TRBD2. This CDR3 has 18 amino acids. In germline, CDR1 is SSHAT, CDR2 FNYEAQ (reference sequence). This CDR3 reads CASSPGLAGVPNTGELFF. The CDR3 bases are TGTGCTAGCAGCCCGGGACTAGCGGGAGTGCCGAACACCGGGGAGCTGTTTTTT.

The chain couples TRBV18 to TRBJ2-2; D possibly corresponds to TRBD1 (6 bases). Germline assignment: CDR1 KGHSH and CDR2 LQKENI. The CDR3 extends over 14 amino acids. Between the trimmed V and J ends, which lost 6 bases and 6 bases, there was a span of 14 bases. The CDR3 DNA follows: TGTGCCAGCTCGCAAAACAGGGAACCCGGGGAGCTGTTTTTT. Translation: CASSQNREPGELFF.

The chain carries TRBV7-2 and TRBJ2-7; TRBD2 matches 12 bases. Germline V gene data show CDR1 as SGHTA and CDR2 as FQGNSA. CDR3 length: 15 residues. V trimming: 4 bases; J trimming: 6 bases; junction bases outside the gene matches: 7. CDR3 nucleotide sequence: TGTGCCAGCAGCTACCCGGGACTAGCGGGTTCCGAGCAGTACTTC. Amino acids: CASSYPGLAGSEQYF.

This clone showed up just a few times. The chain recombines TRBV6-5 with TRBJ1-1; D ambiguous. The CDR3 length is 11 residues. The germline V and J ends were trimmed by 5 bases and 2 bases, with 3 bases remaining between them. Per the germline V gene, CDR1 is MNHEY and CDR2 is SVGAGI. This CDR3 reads CASSINTEAFF. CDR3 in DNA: TGTGCCAGCAGTATCAACACTGAAGCTTTCTTT.

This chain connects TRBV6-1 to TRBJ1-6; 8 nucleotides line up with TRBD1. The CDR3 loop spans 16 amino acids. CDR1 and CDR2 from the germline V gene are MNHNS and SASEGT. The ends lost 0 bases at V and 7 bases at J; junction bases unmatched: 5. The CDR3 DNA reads TGTGCCAGCAGTGAAGCCGCAGGGGGCGCGAATTCACCCCTCCACTTT. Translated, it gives CASSEAAGGANSPLHF.

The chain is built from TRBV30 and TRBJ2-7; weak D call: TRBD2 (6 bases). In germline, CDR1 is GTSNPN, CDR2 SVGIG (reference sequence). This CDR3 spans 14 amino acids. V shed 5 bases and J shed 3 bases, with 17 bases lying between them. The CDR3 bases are TGTGCCTGGTCAGAATCCGGGAGACACTACGAGCAGTACTTC. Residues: CAWSESGRHYEQYF.

The CDR3 bases are TGTGCCAGCAGCTTAGGGCGGTTCGGCTACACCTTC. The encoded protein is CASSLGRFGYTF. The chain links TRBV13 to TRBJ1-2; D uncertain. CDR1 and CDR2 from the germline V gene are PRHDT and FYEKMQ (reference sequence). There are 12 residues in the CDR3. Trimming shortened V by 0 bases and J by 8 bases, and 7 bases separated the two germline ends.

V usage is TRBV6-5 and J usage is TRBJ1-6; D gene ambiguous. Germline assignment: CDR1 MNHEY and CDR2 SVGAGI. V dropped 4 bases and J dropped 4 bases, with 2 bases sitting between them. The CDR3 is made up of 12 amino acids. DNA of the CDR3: TGTGCCAGCAGTTTGTATAATTCACCCCTCCACTTT. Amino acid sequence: CASSLYNSPLHF.

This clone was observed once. The CDR3 here is CASSYDRAQPQHF. As DNA, the CDR3 is TGTGCCAGCAGTTACGACAGGGCACAGCCCCAGCATTTT. V usage is TRBV6-6 and J usage is TRBJ1-5, with 7 bases lining up with TRBD1. Germline loops: CDR1 MNHNY, CDR2 SVGAGI (reference sequence). V dropped 2 bases and J dropped 7; count of bases not matched to a gene: 2. CDR3 length equals 13 residues.

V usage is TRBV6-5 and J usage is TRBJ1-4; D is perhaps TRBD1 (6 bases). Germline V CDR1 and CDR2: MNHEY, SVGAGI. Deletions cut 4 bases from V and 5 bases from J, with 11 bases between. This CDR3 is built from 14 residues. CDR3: CASSLGHANEKLFF. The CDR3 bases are TGTGCCAGCAGTTTGGGACACGCAAATGAAAAACTGTTTTTT.

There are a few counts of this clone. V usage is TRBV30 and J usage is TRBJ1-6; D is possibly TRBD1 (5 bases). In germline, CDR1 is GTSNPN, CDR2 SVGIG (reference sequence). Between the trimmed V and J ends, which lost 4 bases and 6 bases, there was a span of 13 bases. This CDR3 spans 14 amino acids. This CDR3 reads CAWTGTETNSPLHF. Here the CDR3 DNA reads TGTGCCTGGACTGGGACCGAGACTAATTCACCCCTCCACTTT.

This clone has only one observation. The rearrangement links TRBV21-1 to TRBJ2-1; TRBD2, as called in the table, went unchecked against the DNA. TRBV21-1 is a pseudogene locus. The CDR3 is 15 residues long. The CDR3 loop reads CASSKVETSRNEQFF. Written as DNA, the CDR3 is TGTGCCAGCAGCAAGGTCGAGACTAGTAGGAATGAGCAGTTCTTC.

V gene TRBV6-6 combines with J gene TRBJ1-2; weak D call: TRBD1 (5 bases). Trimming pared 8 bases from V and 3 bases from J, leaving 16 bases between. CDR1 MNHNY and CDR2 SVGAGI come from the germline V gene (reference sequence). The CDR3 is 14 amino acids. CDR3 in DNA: TGTGCCAGCTACCAGGGCGGGGTGGACTATGGCTACACCTTC. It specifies CASYQGGVDYGYTF.

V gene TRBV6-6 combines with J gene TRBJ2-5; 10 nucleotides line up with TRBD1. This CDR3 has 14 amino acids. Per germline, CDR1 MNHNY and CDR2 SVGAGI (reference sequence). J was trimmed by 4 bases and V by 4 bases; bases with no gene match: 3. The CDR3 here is CASSFRDRGETQYF. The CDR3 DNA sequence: TGTGCCAGCAGTTTCCGGGACAGGGGAGAGACCCAGTACTTC.

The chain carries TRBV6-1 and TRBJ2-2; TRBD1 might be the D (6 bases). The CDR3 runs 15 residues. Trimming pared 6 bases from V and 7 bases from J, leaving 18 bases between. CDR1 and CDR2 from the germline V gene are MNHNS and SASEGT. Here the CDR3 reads CASRVQGKKIGELFF. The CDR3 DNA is TGTGCCAGCAGGGTCCAGGGGAAGAAAATCGGGGAGCTGTTTTTT.

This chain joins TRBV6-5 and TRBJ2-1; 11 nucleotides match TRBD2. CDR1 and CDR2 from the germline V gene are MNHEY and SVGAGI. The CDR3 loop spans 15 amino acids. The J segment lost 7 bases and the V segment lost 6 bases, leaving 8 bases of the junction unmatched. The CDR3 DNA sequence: TGTGCCAGCAGCACCGGGACTAGCGGTTGGAATGAGCAGTTCTTC. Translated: CASSTGTSGWNEQFF.

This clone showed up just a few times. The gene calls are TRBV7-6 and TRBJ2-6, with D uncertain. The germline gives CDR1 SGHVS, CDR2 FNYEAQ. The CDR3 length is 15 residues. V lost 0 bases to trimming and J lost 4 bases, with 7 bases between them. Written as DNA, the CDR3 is TGTGCCAGCAGCTTAGCGTTCAGGGGGGCCAACGTCCTGACTTTC. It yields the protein CASSLAFRGANVLTF.

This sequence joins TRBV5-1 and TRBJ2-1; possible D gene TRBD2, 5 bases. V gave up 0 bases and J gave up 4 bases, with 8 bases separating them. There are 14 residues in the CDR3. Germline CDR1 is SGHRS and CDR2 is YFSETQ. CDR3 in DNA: TGCGCCAGCAGCTTGGCCGCGGGTTACAATGAGCAGTTCTTC. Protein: CASSLAAGYNEQFF.